Following are 13 T cell receptor beta chains from one sample sequenced in a study of CD8+CD57+ T cells in acquired aplastic anemia. Genomic DNA, serving as template, underwent TCR beta VDJ and CDR3 profiling. From the reads, TCRdb called clonotypes with MiXCR, one entry per CDR3 protein. The top ten hold 35% to 50% of the sample, which has about 170,000 distinct CDR3 sequences, around 60% seen once. What was sequenced was sorted CD4+, CD8+, or CD8+CD57+ T cells (not recorded which) from PBMCs. These receptors came from a human donor in good health.

The CDR3, as DNA: TGTGCCAGCAGCTTAGGCCTGGGGAACACCATATATTTT. Translated: CASSLGLGNTIYF. The chain employs TRBV7-9 and TRBJ1-3; unclear D gene. V was pared by 1 base and J by 7 bases, with 8 bases between. Germline-derived CDR1 and CDR2 are SEHNR and FQNEAQ (reference sequence). CDR3 length: 13 residues.

A note on this clonotype: At one end, the junction sequence differs from germline, possibly due to a read error. The rearrangement joins TRBV10-3 to TRBJ1-4, with no clear D. The length of the CDR3 is 14 residues. The germline V gene has CDR1 ENHRY and CDR2 SYGVKD. CDR3 nucleotides: TGTGCCATCAGTGCCGCTGCAACTAATGAAAAACTGCTTTTT. Protein product: CAISAAATNEKLLF.

The chain links TRBV20-1 to TRBJ2-5; D assignment may be TRBD1 or TRBD2 (6 bases each). CDR3 length: 13 residues. V was trimmed by 5 bases and J by 9 bases, leaving 19 bases between them. Germline-derived CDR1 and CDR2 are DFQATT and SNEGSKA (reference sequence). The CDR3 here is CSALPGGRASQYF. In DNA form, the CDR3 reads TGCAGTGCTCTCCCCGGGGGCCGCGCGTCCCAGTACTTC.

This clonotype was observed once. V gene TRBV7-9 combines with J gene TRBJ1-2; D is possibly TRBD1 (5 bases). This CDR3 has 13 amino acids. The germline V gene has CDR1 SEHNR and CDR2 FQNEAQ (reference sequence). V was trimmed by 5 bases and J by 7 bases, leaving 14 bases between them. The CDR3 sequence: CASSPRQRIGYTF. DNA of the CDR3: TGTGCCAGCAGCCCGCGACAGAGGATTGGCTACACCTTC.

This clonotype was seen only once. The genes are TRBV2 and TRBJ1-4, with 7 bases that match TRBD1. This CDR3 is built from 14 residues. Germline V gene sequence: CDR1 SNHLY, CDR2 FYNNEI. J gave up 2 bases and V 6 bases, and 3 bases lay outside the gene matches. The CDR3 DNA follows: TGTGCCAGCAGCGTACAGGGGACTAATGAAAAACTGTTTTTT. Its translation is CASSVQGTNEKLFF.

The chain combines TRBV15 with TRBJ1-6, with a possible D match to TRBD1 (6 bases). The CDR3 is 14 residues long. The germline V gene encodes CDR1 LNHNV and CDR2 YYDKDF (reference sequence). Trimming shortened V by 3 bases and J by 9 bases, and 12 bases separated the two germline ends. CDR3 protein: CATSRDRETSPLHF. For the CDR3, the DNA is TGTGCCACCAGCAGGGACAGAGAAACTTCACCCCTCCACTTT. Drawing the rest from reference TRBV15 and TRBJ1-6, the complete variable domain is DAMVIQNPRYQVTQFGKPVTLSCSQTLNHNVMYWYQQKSSQAPKLLFHYYDKDFNNEADTPDNFQSRRPNTSFCFLDIRSPGLGDTAMYLCATSRDRETSPLHFGNGTRLTVT.

About this clonotype itself: The CDR3 does not close with the conserved phenylalanine or tryptophan, likely indicating a read error. This chain uses TRBV29-1 with TRBJ2-7; the match to TRBD2 covers 7 bases. There are 14 residues in the CDR3. CDR1 SQVTM and CDR2 ANQGSEA come from the germline V gene. This CDR3 is CSVVGSGLSYEQYL. The CDR3 region has the DNA TGCAGCGTTGTTGGTAGCGGGCTCTCCTACGAACAGTACCTC.

The sample holds one count of this clonotype. As DNA, the CDR3 is TGTGCCAGCAGCTTAATAAGTCGGACCCAGCATTTT. Amino acids: CASSLISRTQHF. V gene TRBV7-8 combines with J gene TRBJ1-5; D gene uncertain. This CDR3 contains 12 residues. Per germline, CDR1 SGHVS and CDR2 FQNEAQ. V was pared by 2 bases and J by 11 bases, with 10 bases between.

The V call is TRBV15, the J call TRBJ2-1, with 7 bases identical to TRBD2. With V trimmed by 1 base and J by 6 bases, 3 bases remained unmatched. This CDR3 is 14 amino acids long. Germline V CDR1 and CDR2: LNHNV, YYDKDF (reference sequence). CDR3 in amino acids: CATSRAGGRNEQFF. For the CDR3, the DNA is TGTGCCACCAGCAGAGCGGGGGGACGCAATGAGCAGTTCTTC. The whole variable domain, remainder taken from reference TRBV15 and TRBJ2-1, is DAMVIQNPRYQVTQFGKPVTLSCSQTLNHNVMYWYQQKSSQAPKLLFHYYDKDFNNEADTPDNFQSRRPNTSFCFLDIRSPGLGDTAMYLCATSRAGGRNEQFFGPGTRLTVL.

The genes are TRBV20-1 and TRBJ2-3; the D gene is possibly TRBD1 (6 bases). Germline lookup yields CDR1 DFQATT and CDR2 SNEGSKA (reference sequence). Deletions cut 4 bases from V and 1 base from J, with 12 bases between. The CDR3 contains 14 residues. CDR3 sequence (DNA): TGCAGTGCTACAGAGGACAGTCGCACAGATACGCAGTATTTT. Residues: CSATEDSRTDTQYF.

This chain links TRBV16 with TRBJ2-7; 8 nucleotides match TRBD2. The ends lost 0 bases at V and 2 bases at J; junction bases unmatched: 6. The CDR3 spans 16 residues. Germline V CDR1 and CDR2: KGHSY, FQNENV. In DNA, the CDR3 is TGTGCCAGCAGCCAATCTGAACTAGCGGAACCCTACGAGCAGTACTTC. This gives the protein CASSQSELAEPYEQYF.

This clonotype was counted between two and nine times. The chain uses TRBV29-1 and TRBJ2-7; unclear D gene. Trimming stripped 4 bases from V and 4 bases from J, with 11 bases between. The CDR3 sequence is 12 residues long. Germline assignment: CDR1 SQVTM and CDR2 ANQGSEA. CDR3: CSVVGRGYEQYF. The CDR3 coding sequence is TGCAGCGTTGTCGGCCGTGGGTACGAGCAGTACTTC.

The V and J genes are TRBV7-9 and TRBJ2-1; D remains ambiguous. V dropped 5 bases and J dropped 1 base, with 27 bases sitting between them. There are 20 residues in the CDR3. CDR1 and CDR2 (germline): SEHNR, FQNEAQ (reference sequence). The CDR3 nucleotides are TGTGCCAGCAGCACCAGACTGATCCCCCCAAACCGAATGTCCTACAATGAGCAGTTCTTC. Its protein is CASSTRLIPPNRMSYNEQFF.